The clone carrying this TCR beta chain was counted ten times or more. Its antigen is as yet unknown. Its ends do not fully match the called genes, so a read error is possible. RNA transcripts were the template for amplifying TCR beta CDR3 regions. A set of HTBI primers served as the primers for a first-round RT-PCR of the TCR CDR3. A single record per CDR3 protein comes from TCRdb applying MiXCR to the multiplex PCR reads. The sample consists of around 420,000 distinct CDR3 sequences, approximately 14% of them appearing once. Disease duration under 2 months; hyperthyroidism patients were aged 18 to 65. On the basis of clinical symptoms, serum thyroxine and TRAb, thyroid ultrasound and orbital computed tomography, diagnoses were made. This sample is drawn from a study of T cells in Graves' hyperthyroidism and ophthalmopathy. Study outcomes and limitations: Ophthalmopathy, which appeared later, was predicted by the model a median roughly 6.6 months before onset.

The CDR3 covers 15 residues. The sequenced material came from blood. The rearrangement uses TRBV12-3 or TRBV12-4 and TRBJ2-5, with 10 bases that match TRBD2. The TCR originated in a woman younger than 30 with Graves' hyperthyroidism. CDR3 in DNA: TGTGCCAGCAGTGTAGCGGGGGGTTACCAAGAGACCCAGTACTTC. Translation gives CASSVAGGYQETQYF.